This is a list of T cell receptor beta chains from one sample in a study of preoperative IRX-2 immunotherapy in early breast cancer. Sequenced by immunoSEQ multiplex PCR; TCRdb stores in-frame clones only, minus some. The sample lists some 19,000 clones; over 80% were seen once. The sequencing used lymph node tissue, collected after IRX-2 immunotherapy. The receptors stem from a human donor with breast cancer. CDR3s include the opening cysteine and the closing phenylalanine or tryptophan. A D gene is named only where the DNA matches it firmly. For some rows the clone size is stated as once, few or many, or as a class when expanded; others skip it.

.,.,TRBJ1-2,TRBV19,TGTGCCAGTACCGGGACTGCCGCGGGTCTGTGGGGCTACACCTTC,CASTGTAAGLWGYTF
.,.,TRBJ1-2,TRBV29-1,TGCAGCGTTGAAGAAGGGAGTGGGGAGGCCTACACCTTC,CSVEEGSGEAYTF
.,.,TRBJ1-1,TRBV9,TGTGCCAGCAAGGAGGGACCCAGGGATTACGAATCTTTCTTT,CASKEGPRDYESFF
.,TRBD1,TRBJ1-5,TRBV19,TGTGCCAGTAGTCCCGGGACAGACCATCAGCCCCAGCATTTT,CASSPGTDHQPQHF
few,TRBD1,TRBJ1-6,TRBV19,TGTGCCAGTAGTTCGGGACAGGTCTCTAATTCACCCCTCCACTTT,CASSSGQVSNSPLHF
.,TRBD1,TRBJ2-2,TRBV19,TGTGCCAGTAGTTGGACAGGGGGCTTCGGGGAGCTGTTTTTT,CASSWTGGFGELFF
.,.,TRBJ2-6,TRBV6-8,TGTGCCAGCAGTTGGTTGACAGCCTCTGGGGCCAACGTCCTGACTTTC,CASSWLTASGANVLTF
few,.,TRBJ2-7,TRBV6-8,TGTGCCAGCAGTTTTGGTCCTCCCCCCTACGAGCAGTACTTC,CASSFGPPPYEQYF
few,.,TRBJ1-6,TRBV6-8,TGTGCCAGCAGTGGACGGAGCTCCTATAATTCACCCCTCCACTTT,CASSGRSSYNSPLHF
.,.,TRBJ1-5,TRBV19,TGTGCCAGTAGTCGCGGATTCGATGCTCAGCCCCAGCATTTT,CASSRGFDAQPQHF
.,.,TRBJ2-5,TRBV11-3,TGTGCCAGCAGCTTAGGTCAGGGGCCTACGGCCCAGTACTTC,CASSLGQGPTAQYF